This T cell receptor beta chain was observed in a study of cytomegalovirus exposure and HLA in healthy donors. The wider study: There were around 100 million unique TCR beta sequences, drawn from about 179 million T cells, in an earlier analysis. Findings of the study overall: Sequencing depth roughly uniform across donors was assumed in presence/absence analyses. Later on, analysis showed that most CMV-associated TCR beta chains appeared to be HLA-restricted. Many donors carried some public TCRs, although rarity characterized most TCR sequences.

J gave up 3 bases and V 7 bases, and 5 bases lay outside the gene matches. The CDR3 has 13 residues. Germline V lookup: CDR1 ENHRY, CDR2 SYGVKD. PCR used 60 Vbeta primers and 13 Jbeta primers. Libraries were prepared by immunoSEQ multiplex PCR; TCRdb keeps only in-frame clonotypes and omits some of them. The table shows roughly 120,000 clones, with roughly 78% occurring only once. Remarks on this clone: Its antigen is unidentified.

The chain recombines TRBV10-3 with TRBJ1-2; 7 bases match TRBD1. The sequenced material came from PBMCs. This receptor was identified in a man younger than 40 in good health and CMV-seronegative. CDR3 in amino acids: CAITQDRDYGYTF. The CDR3 coding sequence is TGTGCCATCACCCAAGACAGGGACTATGGCTACACCTTC.